These 4 T cell receptor beta chains share one sample of origin, sequenced in a study of post-analysis software for immune sequencing data. The TCR beta cDNA libraries contained unique molecular identifiers. In TCRdb, the PCR reads were re-called with MiXCR into one record per CDR3 protein. The sample includes some 190,000 distinct CDR3 sequences, 29% of them seen just once. Their antigens remain unidentified. The study's findings and limits: Patients showed TRBV5-6, TRBV5-1 and TRBV20-1 among about five TRBV segments more frequent than in controls.

The material sequenced was blood. The receptors shown here come from a girl aged 2-17 years with multiple sclerosis.

Concerning this clonotype itself: Given a much more abundant clone one base away, this may be a read error. This rearrangement joins TRBV7-9 to TRBJ1-2; D gene unclear. This CDR3 region has 15 residues. Germline CDR1 is SEHNR and CDR2 is FQNEAQ (reference sequence). The CDR3 DNA reads TGTACCAGCAGCTTAGCTCTAGGGATCGTTAATAGCTACACCTTC. It codes for CTSSLALGIVNSYTF.

This clonotype was observed once. A much larger clone lies one base from this, so it may be a read error. The chain couples TRBV6-1 to TRBJ2-7; D is possibly TRBD2 (5 bases). The tail of the sequence fits TRBJ2-4 better, so the J call may be wrong. The germline CDR1 and CDR2 sequences are MNHNS and SASEGT. The CDR3 totals 14 residues. CDR3 DNA sequence: TGTGCTAGTACGGAGGCCAAGGCCAAAACCATTCAGTACTTC. The encoded protein is CASTEAKAKTIQYF.

This clonotype appeared many times. This chain uses TRBV3-1 with TRBJ2-1, with TRBD2 matching over 10 bases. The V gene end was trimmed by 1 base and the J gene end by 12 bases; junction bases not matched to a gene: 6. The CDR3 covers 14 residues. Germline V gene data show CDR1 as LGHDT and CDR2 as YNNKEL (reference sequence). This chain's CDR3 is CASSQGSGGARQFF. In DNA, the CDR3 is TGTGCCAGCAGCCAAGGAAGCGGGGGGGCAAGGCAGTTCTTC.

The gene calls are TRBV28 and TRBJ1-1, with 8 bases matching TRBD1. The length of the CDR3 is 12 residues. Per germline, CDR1 MDHEN and CDR2 SYDVKM. J gave up 10 bases and V 6 bases, and 7 bases lay outside the gene matches. CDR3 residues: CASSIQGATAFF. The CDR3 region has the DNA TGTGCCAGCAGCATCCAGGGGGCGACAGCTTTCTTT.